This T cell receptor (beta chain) was captured in a study of CD8+CD57+ T cells in acquired aplastic anemia. Study context: The average for DNA from sorted CD4+ and CD8+ cells was roughly 3 ug.

Trimming took 6 bases from V and 0 from J, leaving 9 bases between them. The CDR3 has 14 residues. Patients chosen for sequencing had CD8+CD57+ cells that had expanded, as shown by flow cytometry. Each of the patients presented with severe acquired aplastic anemia. Using genomic DNA as the template, TCR beta VDJ and CDR3 profiling was carried out. TCRdb re-called the reads with MiXCR, one entry per CDR3 protein. The sample lists 150,000 to 200,000 distinct CDR3 sequences; about two thirds were seen once. Study-wide findings and caveats: Controls did not differ significantly from patients in CD8+ Simpson's diversity. Sharing between patients and controls was observed for around 27 CD8+ CDR3 sequences.

This clonotype was picked up one time. Its cognate antigen is unknown. Material: sorted CD4+, CD8+, or CD8+CD57+ T cells (not recorded which) from PBMCs. This sequence originates from a human donor with aplastic anemia. This chain links TRBV12-3 or TRBV12-4 with TRBJ1-3, with D maybe TRBD1 (6 bases). Here the CDR3 reads CASSRTDSGNTIYF. The CDR3 DNA sequence: TGTGCCAGCAGCCGGACAGACTCTGGAAACACCATATATTTT.